These 19 T cell receptor beta chains were sequenced from one sample in a study of blood T cell repertoires in COVID-19. Libraries were prepared by immunoSEQ multiplex PCR; TCRdb keeps only in-frame clonotypes and omits some of them. The sample holds 200,000 to 250,000 clones, approximately 81% seen once. Sample: peripheral blood. The receptors here all came from a man between 40 and 49 years old with acute or convalescent COVID-19.

The genes are TRBV6-2 or TRBV6-3 and TRBJ1-2; 7 nucleotides line up with TRBD1. This CDR3 is 16 amino acids long. V shed 4 bases and J 0 bases; nucleotides not matched to a gene: 8. Germline assignment: CDR1 MNHEY and CDR2 SVGEGT. CDR3 amino acids: CASSSLRGQANYGYTF. The CDR3 DNA follows: TGTGCCAGCAGTTCCCTCAGAGGACAGGCTAACTATGGCTACACCTTC.

This chain uses TRBV7-3 with TRBJ2-2; 10 bases align to TRBD1. The CDR3 has 15 residues. With 5 bases clipped from V and 5 bases from J, the junction kept 5 bases outside the gene matches. Germline V gives CDR1 SGHTA, CDR2 FQGTGA. CDR3 nucleotide sequence: TGTGCCAGCAGCCGCGACAGGGGGCAAACCGGGGAGCTGTTTTTT. It specifies CASSRDRGQTGELFF.

The rearrangement uses TRBV18 and TRBJ2-1, with D maybe TRBD2 (5 bases). Germline V CDR1 and CDR2: KGHSH, LQKENI. V gave up 3 bases and J gave up 7 bases, with 13 bases separating them. This CDR3 is 14 amino acids long. In DNA, the CDR3 is TGTGCCAGCTCACCGTCTAGACTACATAATGAGCAGTTCTTC. Protein product: CASSPSRLHNEQFF.

The table lists this clone with a few counts. Here the CDR3 reads CASSPLGLYEQYF. The CDR3 DNA follows: TGTGCCAGCAGCCCCCTTGGGCTTTACGAGCAGTACTTC. V is TRBV3-1 (or the pseudogene TRBV3-2) and J is TRBJ2-7; D not resolved. The CDR3 is 13 amino acids. Deletions cut 4 bases from V and 4 bases from J, with 11 bases between. Germline V lookup: CDR1 LGHDT, CDR2 YNNKEL (reference sequence).

This clone was recorded once. V usage is TRBV6-5 and J usage is TRBJ1-3; TRBD1 is a possible D gene (5 bases). Germline CDR1 MNHEY, CDR2 SVGAGI. The CDR3 spans 13 residues. The CDR3 DNA sequence: TGTGGTTTACAGGTTGACTCTGGAAACACCATATATTTT. Its translation: CGLQVDSGNTIYF.

The chain couples TRBV28 to TRBJ1-6; 10 nucleotides align to TRBD1. J lost 1 base, V lost 5 bases, and 8 bases had no gene match. Germline V gene data show CDR1 as MDHEN and CDR2 as SYDVKM. This CDR3 has 18 residues. CDR3 coding DNA: TGTGCCAGCAGTCCGGGACAGGGGTGGGGGTCCTATAATTCACCCCTCCACTTT. Its protein is CASSPGQGWGSYNSPLHF.

V usage is TRBV9 and J usage is TRBJ1-3; D unresolved. CDR3 length: 15 residues. With 4 bases removed from V and 0 bases from J, the gap between germline ends came to 11 bases. Per the germline V gene, CDR1 is SGDLS and CDR2 is YYNGEE. This chain's CDR3 is CASSWGASSGNTIYF. CDR3 bases: TGTGCCAGCAGCTGGGGAGCGTCCTCTGGAAACACCATATATTTT.

This clone was seen a single time. This sequence joins TRBV7-8 and TRBJ1-1, with unresolved D. V was pared by 1 base and J by 0 bases, with 12 bases between. Germline V lookup: CDR1 SGHVS, CDR2 FQNEAQ. The CDR3 loop spans 16 amino acids. DNA of the CDR3: TGTGCCAGCAGCTTAGTGTCTCTTTCTATGAACACTGAAGCTTTCTTT. It translates to CASSLVSLSMNTEAFF. Full variable domain (remainder filled in from reference TRBV7-8 and TRBJ1-1): GAGVSQSPRYKVAKRGQDVALRCDPISGHVSLFWYQQALGQGPEFLTYFQNEAQLDKSGLPSDRFFAERPEGSVSTLKIQRTQQEDSAVYLCASSLVSLSMNTEAFFGQGTRLTVV.

The rearrangement joins TRBV7-8 to TRBJ1-1; perhaps TRBD1 as D (6 bases). This CDR3 region has 13 residues. Germline assignment: CDR1 SGHVS and CDR2 FQNEAQ. Trimming stripped 0 bases from V and 14 bases from J, with 16 bases between. CDR3 amino acids: CASSLAFWGTGFF. CDR3 in DNA: TGTGCCAGCAGCTTAGCGTTCTGGGGCACAGGGTTCTTT.

The CDR3 reads CASRGRQYTDTQYF. The CDR3 DNA is TGTGCCAGTAGGGGGCGGCAGTACACAGATACGCAGTATTTT. This chain links TRBV19 with TRBJ2-3; tentative D call: TRBD1 (5 bases). This CDR3 comprises 14 residues. V gave up 6 bases and J gave up 2 bases, with 12 bases separating them. In germline, CDR1 is LNHDA, CDR2 SQIVND (reference sequence).

The chain employs TRBV24-1 and TRBJ2-7; tentative D call: TRBD1 (5 bases). Germline V gives CDR1 KGHDR, CDR2 SFDVKD. This CDR3 has 14 amino acids. V shed 3 bases and J shed 3 bases, with 11 bases lying between them. Here the CDR3 DNA reads TGTGCCACCAGTGATCGGCAGGGAATCTACGAGCAGTACTTC. As protein: CATSDRQGIYEQYF.

The chain combines TRBV6-6 with TRBJ2-5, with 10 bases that match TRBD2. This CDR3 comprises 17 residues. The V gene end was trimmed by 5 bases and the J gene end by 5 bases; junction bases not matched to a gene: 14. Per germline, CDR1 MNHNY and CDR2 SVGAGI (reference sequence). CDR3 sequence reads: CASSPPGSGGTGETQYF. CDR3 coding DNA: TGTGCCAGCAGTCCTCCAGGTAGCGGGGGGACCGGGGAGACCCAGTACTTC.

This clone was seen just once. The chain has TRBV6-5 and TRBJ1-5; a weak D match, TRBD1 (6 bases). Trimming cost V 0 bases and J 3 bases, with 9 bases left between them. Per the germline V gene, CDR1 is MNHEY and CDR2 is SVGAGI. The CDR3 extends over 15 amino acids. Here the CDR3 reads CASSYSDSSNQPQHF. DNA for the CDR3: TGTGCCAGCAGTTACTCGGACAGTTCCAATCAGCCCCAGCATTTT.

The chain links TRBV10-3 to TRBJ1-1; D possibly corresponds to TRBD1 (6 bases). The CDR3 contains 14 residues. V was cut by 2 bases and J by 5 bases, with 12 bases left in between. The V gene's germline CDR1 is ENHRY and CDR2 SYGVKD. CDR3 in amino acids: CAISEQGPRTEAFF. The CDR3 DNA reads TGTGCCATCAGTGAGCAGGGGCCGAGAACTGAAGCTTTCTTT.

The chain recombines TRBV7-2 with TRBJ2-1; 10 nucleotides line up with TRBD2. The V gene's germline CDR1 is SGHTA and CDR2 FQGNSA. Trimming at V came to 5 bases and at J to 4 bases, leaving 8 bases not matched to a gene. This CDR3 is built from 16 residues. CDR3 residues: CASSRKSGGGYNEQFF. DNA for the CDR3: TGTGCCAGCAGCCGGAAAAGCGGGGGGGGATACAATGAGCAGTTCTTC.

In this sample, this clone turned up a few times. The chain uses TRBV28 and TRBJ1-2; 9 bases line up with TRBD1. Germline-derived CDR1 and CDR2 are MDHEN and SYDVKM. There are 12 residues in the CDR3. CDR3: CATDRDRVGYTF. The CDR3 DNA sequence: TGTGCTACGGATCGGGACAGGGTTGGCTACACCTTC.

V is TRBV7-9 and J is TRBJ2-2, with TRBD1 matching 10 bases. CDR3 length: 14 amino acids. The germline V gene has CDR1 SEHNR and CDR2 FQNEAQ (reference sequence). Trimming removed 5 bases from V and 3 bases from J; junction bases left unmatched: 0. The CDR3 DNA is TGTGCCAGCAGCGACAGGGGGCACACCGGGGAGCTGTTTTTT. Protein: CASSDRGHTGELFF.

This clone was seen a single time. J is TRBJ1-1 and V is TRBV3-1 (or the pseudogene TRBV3-2), with D maybe TRBD1 (5 bases). Germline CDR1 reads LGHDT; CDR2 reads YNNKEL (reference sequence). The CDR3 extends over 14 amino acids. Trimming took 3 bases from V and 4 from J, leaving 12 bases between them. As DNA, the CDR3 is TGTGCCAGCAGCCACGGGGGGAAGGCCACTGAAGCTTTCTTT. It encodes CASSHGGKATEAFF.

J is TRBJ2-2 and V is TRBV6-5; 7 bases fit TRBD2. The CDR3 has 16 residues. After removal of 2 bases from V and 4 bases from J, the junction contained 7 bases not matched to a gene. Germline CDR1 and CDR2: MNHEY and SVGAGI. CDR3 residues: CASSYLAGGSTGELFF. For the CDR3, the DNA is TGTGCCAGCAGTTACCTGGCCGGGGGGAGCACCGGGGAGCTGTTTTTT.